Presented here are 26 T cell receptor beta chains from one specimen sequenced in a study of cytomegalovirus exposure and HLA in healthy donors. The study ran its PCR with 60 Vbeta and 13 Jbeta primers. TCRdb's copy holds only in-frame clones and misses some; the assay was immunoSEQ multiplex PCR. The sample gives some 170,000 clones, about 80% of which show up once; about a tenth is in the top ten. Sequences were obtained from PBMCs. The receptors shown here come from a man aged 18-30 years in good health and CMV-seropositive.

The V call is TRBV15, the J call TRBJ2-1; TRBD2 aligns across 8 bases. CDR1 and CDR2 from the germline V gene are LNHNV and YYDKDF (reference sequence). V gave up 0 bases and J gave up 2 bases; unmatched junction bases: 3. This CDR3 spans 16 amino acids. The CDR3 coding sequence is TGTGCCACCAGCAGAGATGTTAGCGGGGCCTACAATGAGCAGTTCTTC. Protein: CATSRDVSGAYNEQFF. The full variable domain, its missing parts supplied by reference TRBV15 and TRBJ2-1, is DAMVIQNPRYQVTQFGKPVTLSCSQTLNHNVMYWYQQKSSQAPKLLFHYYDKDFNNEADTPDNFQSRRPNTSFCFLDIRSPGLGDTAMYLCATSRDVSGAYNEQFFGPGTRLTVL.

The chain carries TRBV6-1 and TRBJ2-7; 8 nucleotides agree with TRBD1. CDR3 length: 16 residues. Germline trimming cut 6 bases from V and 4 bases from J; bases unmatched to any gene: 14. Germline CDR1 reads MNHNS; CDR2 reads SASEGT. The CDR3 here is CASSELWAGGMYEQYF. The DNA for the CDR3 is TGTGCCAGCAGCGAACTTTGGGCAGGGGGCATGTACGAGCAGTACTTC.

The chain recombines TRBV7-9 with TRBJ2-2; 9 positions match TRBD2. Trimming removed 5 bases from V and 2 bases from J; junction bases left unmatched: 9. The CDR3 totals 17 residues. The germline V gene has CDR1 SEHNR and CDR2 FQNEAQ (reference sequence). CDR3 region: CASSPRWLAGNTGELFF. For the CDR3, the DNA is TGTGCCAGCAGCCCCCGGTGGCTAGCGGGAAACACCGGGGAGCTGTTTTTT.

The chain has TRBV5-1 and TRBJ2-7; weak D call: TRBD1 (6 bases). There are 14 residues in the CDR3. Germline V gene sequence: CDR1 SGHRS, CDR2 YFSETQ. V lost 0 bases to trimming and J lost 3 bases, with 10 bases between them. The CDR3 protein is CASSLEPGDYEQYF. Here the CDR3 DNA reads TGCGCCAGCAGCTTGGAGCCAGGGGACTACGAGCAGTACTTC.

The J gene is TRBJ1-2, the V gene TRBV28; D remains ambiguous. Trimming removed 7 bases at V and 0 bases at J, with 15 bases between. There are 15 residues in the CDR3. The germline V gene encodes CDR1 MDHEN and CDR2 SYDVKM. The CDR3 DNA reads TGTGCCAGCAACGTCGACCACAGCACTAACTATGGCTACACCTTC. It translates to CASNVDHSTNYGYTF.

The CDR3 reads CASSPDWTETQYF. The DNA for the CDR3 is TGTGCCAGCAGTCCGGACTGGACCGAGACCCAGTACTTC. The chain is built from TRBV7-6 and TRBJ2-5; possible D gene TRBD2, 5 bases. Looked up from germline, CDR1 is SGHVS and CDR2 is FNYEAQ. The CDR3 extends over 13 amino acids. Deletions cut 6 bases from V and 5 bases from J, with 13 bases between.

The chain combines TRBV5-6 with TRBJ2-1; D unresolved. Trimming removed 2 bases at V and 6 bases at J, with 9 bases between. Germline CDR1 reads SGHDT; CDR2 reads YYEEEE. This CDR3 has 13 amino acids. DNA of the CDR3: TGTGCCAGCAGCTTACTACGCAGCAATGAGCAGTTCTTC. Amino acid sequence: CASSLLRSNEQFF.

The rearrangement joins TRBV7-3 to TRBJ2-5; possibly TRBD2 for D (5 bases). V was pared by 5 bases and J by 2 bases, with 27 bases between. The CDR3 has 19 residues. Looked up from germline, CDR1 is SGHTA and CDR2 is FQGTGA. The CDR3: CASSQHETRSRARQETQYF. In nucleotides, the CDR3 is TGTGCCAGCAGCCAACACGAAACTAGGTCACGCGCTCGTCAAGAGACCCAGTACTTC.

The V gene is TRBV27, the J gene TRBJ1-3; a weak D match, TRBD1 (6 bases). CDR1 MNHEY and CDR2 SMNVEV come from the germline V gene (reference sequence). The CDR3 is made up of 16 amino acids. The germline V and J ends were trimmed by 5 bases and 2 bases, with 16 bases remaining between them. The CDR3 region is CASSRNRRGPGNTIYF. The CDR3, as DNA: TGTGCCAGCAGTCGAAACCGCAGGGGCCCTGGAAACACCATATATTTT.

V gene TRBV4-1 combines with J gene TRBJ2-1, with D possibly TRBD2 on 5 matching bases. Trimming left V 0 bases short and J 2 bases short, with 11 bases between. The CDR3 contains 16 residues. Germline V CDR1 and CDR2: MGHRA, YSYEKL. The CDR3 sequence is CASSQETSGPYNEQFF. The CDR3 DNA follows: TGCGCCAGCAGCCAAGAAACCAGCGGACCCTACAATGAGCAGTTCTTC.

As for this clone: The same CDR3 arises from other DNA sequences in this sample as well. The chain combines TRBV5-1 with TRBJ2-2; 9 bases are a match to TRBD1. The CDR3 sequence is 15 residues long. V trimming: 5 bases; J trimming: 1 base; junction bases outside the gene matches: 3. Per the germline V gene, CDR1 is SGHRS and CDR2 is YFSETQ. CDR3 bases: TGCGCCAGCAGTGCGGGACAGGGGAACACCGGGGAGCTGTTTTTT. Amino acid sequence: CASSAGQGNTGELFF.

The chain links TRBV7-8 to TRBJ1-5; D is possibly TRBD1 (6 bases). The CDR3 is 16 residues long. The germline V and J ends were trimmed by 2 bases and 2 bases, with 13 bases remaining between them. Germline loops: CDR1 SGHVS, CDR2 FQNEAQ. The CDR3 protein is CASSLWTEVGNQPQHF. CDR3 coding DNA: TGTGCCAGCAGCTTATGGACAGAGGTGGGCAATCAGCCCCAGCATTTT.

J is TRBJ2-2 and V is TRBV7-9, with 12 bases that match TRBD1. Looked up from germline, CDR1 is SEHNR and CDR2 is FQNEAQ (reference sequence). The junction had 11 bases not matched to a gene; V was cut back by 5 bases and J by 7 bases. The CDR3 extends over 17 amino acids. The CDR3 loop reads CASSRPGQGAVGGELFF. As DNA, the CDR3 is TGTGCCAGCAGCCGACCGGGACAGGGGGCGGTCGGCGGGGAGCTGTTTTTT.

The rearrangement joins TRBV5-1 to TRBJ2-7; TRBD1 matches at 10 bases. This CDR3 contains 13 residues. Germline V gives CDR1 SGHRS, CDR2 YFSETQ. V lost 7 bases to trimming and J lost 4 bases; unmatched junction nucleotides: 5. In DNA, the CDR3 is TGCGCCAGCGGTCGGGGACAGGGGTACGAGCAGTACTTC. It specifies CASGRGQGYEQYF.

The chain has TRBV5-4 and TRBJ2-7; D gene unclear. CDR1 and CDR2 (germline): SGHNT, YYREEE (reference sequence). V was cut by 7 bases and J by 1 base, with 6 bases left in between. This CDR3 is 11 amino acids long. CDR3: CASGPSYEQYF. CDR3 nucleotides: TGTGCCAGCGGGCCTTCCTACGAGCAGTACTTC.

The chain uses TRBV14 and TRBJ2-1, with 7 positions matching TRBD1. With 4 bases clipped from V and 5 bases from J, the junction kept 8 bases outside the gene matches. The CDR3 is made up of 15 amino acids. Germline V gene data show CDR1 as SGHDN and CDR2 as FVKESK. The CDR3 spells CASSRLGQWHNEQFF. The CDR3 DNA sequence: TGTGCCAGCAGCCGCTTGGGACAGTGGCACAATGAGCAGTTCTTC.

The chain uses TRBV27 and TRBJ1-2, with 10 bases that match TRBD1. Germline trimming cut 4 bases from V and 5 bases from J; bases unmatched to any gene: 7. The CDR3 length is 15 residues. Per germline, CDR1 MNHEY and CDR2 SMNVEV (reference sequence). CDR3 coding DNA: TGTGCCAGCAGTTACACGGGGACAGGGGTATATGGCTACACCTTC. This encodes CASSYTGTGVYGYTF.

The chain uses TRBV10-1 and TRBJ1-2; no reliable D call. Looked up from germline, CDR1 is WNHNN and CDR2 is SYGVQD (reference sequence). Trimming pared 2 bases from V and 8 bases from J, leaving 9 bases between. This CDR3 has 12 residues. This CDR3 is CASSESRNGYTF. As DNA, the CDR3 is TGCGCCAGCAGTGAGAGCAGGAACGGCTACACCTTC.

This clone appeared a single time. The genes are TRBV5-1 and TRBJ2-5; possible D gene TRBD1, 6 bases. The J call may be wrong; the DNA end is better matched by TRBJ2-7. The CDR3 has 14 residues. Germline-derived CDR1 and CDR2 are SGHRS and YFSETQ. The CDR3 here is CASSFSGQPYEQYF. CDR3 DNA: TGCGCCAGCAGCTTCTCCGGACAGCCCTACGAGCAGTACTTC.

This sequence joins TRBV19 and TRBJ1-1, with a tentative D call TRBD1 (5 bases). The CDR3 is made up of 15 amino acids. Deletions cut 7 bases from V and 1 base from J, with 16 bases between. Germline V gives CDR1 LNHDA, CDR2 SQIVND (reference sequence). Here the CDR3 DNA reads TGTGCCAGTATCGGTTTCCACAGGAAGAACACTGAAGCTTTCTTT. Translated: CASIGFHRKNTEAFF.

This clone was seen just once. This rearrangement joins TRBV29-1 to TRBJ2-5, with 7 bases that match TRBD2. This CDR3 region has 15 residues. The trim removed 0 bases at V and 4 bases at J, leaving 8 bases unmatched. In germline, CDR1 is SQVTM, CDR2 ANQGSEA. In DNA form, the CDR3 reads TGCAGCGTTGAAGATCCGATGGGGGGGAGAGAGACCCAGTACTTC. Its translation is CSVEDPMGGRETQYF.

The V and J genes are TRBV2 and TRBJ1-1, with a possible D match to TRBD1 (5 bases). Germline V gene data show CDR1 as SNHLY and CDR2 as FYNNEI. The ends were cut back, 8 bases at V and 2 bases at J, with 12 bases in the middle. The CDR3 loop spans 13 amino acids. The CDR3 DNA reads TGTGCCAGCTCTATCGACAGAAACACTGAAGCTTTCTTT. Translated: CASSIDRNTEAFF. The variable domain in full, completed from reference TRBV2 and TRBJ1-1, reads EPEVTQTPSHQVTQMGQEVILRCVPISNHLYFYWYRQILGQKVEFLVSFYNNEISEKSEIFDDQFSVERPDGSNFTLKIRSTKLEDSAMYFCASSIDRNTEAFFGQGTRLTVV.

The CDR3, as DNA: TGCGCCAGCAGTGAAGGGACAGGGAATCAGCCCCAGCATTTT. Translation: CASSEGTGNQPQHF. This sequence joins TRBV10-2 and TRBJ1-5; 9 nucleotides agree with TRBD1. Germline CDR1 and CDR2: WSHSY and SAAADI. CDR3 length equals 14 residues. V was clipped by 3 bases and J by 4 bases; unmatched bases: 1.

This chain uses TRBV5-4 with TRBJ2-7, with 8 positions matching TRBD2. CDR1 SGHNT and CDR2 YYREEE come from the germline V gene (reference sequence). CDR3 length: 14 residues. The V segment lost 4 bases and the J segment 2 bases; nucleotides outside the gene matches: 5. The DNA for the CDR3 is TGTGCCAGCAGCCCCGGGGGGGCCACCTACGAGCAGTACTTC. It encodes CASSPGGATYEQYF.

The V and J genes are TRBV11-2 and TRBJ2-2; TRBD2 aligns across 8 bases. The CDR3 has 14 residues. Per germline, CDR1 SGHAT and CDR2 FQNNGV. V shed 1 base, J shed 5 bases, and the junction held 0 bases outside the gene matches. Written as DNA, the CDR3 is TGTGCCAGCAGCTTAGGACTAGCGACCGGGGAGCTGTTTTTT. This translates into CASSLGLATGELFF.

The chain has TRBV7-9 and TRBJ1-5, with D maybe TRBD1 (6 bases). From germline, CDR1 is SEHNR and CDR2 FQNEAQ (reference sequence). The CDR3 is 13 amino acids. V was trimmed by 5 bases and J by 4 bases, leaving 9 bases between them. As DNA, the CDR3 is TGTGCCAGCAGCAGTACAGGGAATCAGCCCCAGCATTTT. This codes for CASSSTGNQPQHF.